One sample yielded the 30 T cell receptor beta chains listed below, sequenced in a study of T-cell memory formation after mild COVID-19. TCRdb called the 5' RACE reads again in MiXCR, with one record for every CDR3 protein. Altogether roughly 200,000 distinct CDR3 sequences are present, about 22% being singletons, with the ten largest covering about 23%. The sequencing input was PBMCs or a T cell subset sorted from them (not recorded which). Receptors originate from an adult woman who had mild COVID-19 (a few samples of this study predate the infection). Cell type and time point are not known.

This clonotype was seen only a few times. The rearrangement uses TRBV29-1 and TRBJ1-3; D is unclear. Germline CDR1 is SQVTM and CDR2 is ANQGSEA. This CDR3 is built from 12 residues. V lost 6 bases and J 4 bases, leaving 10 bases between the germline ends. The CDR3 DNA sequence: TGCAGCGTGGCCGACCTCGGAAACACCATATATTTT. Amino acids: CSVADLGNTIYF.

V and J are TRBV4-2 and TRBJ1-1; TRBD1 might be the D (5 bases). This CDR3 contains 12 residues. Germline V gives CDR1 LGHNA, CDR2 YNFKEQ. V was clipped by 4 bases and J by 5 bases, with 8 bases between them. DNA for the CDR3: TGTGCCAGCAGCCCGTGGGGGACTGAAGCTTTCTTT. Residues: CASSPWGTEAFF.

J is TRBJ2-1 and V is TRBV11-2; D is possibly TRBD2 (5 bases). The V end lost 0 bases, the J end lost 7 bases, and 10 bases lay between the germline ends. Germline lookup yields CDR1 SGHAT and CDR2 FQNNGV. The CDR3 covers 14 residues. The CDR3 spells CASSLDPGGNEQFF. The CDR3 bases are TGTGCCAGCAGCTTAGATCCTGGCGGGAATGAGCAGTTCTTC.

This clonotype turned up a few times. The chain has TRBV27 and TRBJ2-2; possibly TRBD2 for D (5 bases). The CDR3 sequence is 14 residues long. The germline CDR1 and CDR2 sequences are MNHEY and SMNVEV (reference sequence). V was pared by 3 bases and J by 4 bases, with 9 bases between. As DNA, the CDR3 is TGTGCCAGCAGTTTTGAGGGAATCACCGGGGAGCTGTTTTTT. Amino acid sequence: CASSFEGITGELFF.

The CDR3 DNA reads as TGTGCCAGCAGCCTCCTGACTAGCGGGGTGACAGATACGCAGTATTTT. This translates into CASSLLTSGVTDTQYF. The V gene is TRBV7-2, the J gene TRBJ2-3; the match to TRBD2 covers 11 bases. The V gene end was trimmed by 5 bases and the J gene end by 3 bases; junction bases not matched to a gene: 7. The CDR3 extends over 16 amino acids. Per the germline V gene, CDR1 is SGHTA and CDR2 is FQGNSA.

The CDR3 nucleotides are TGCGCCAGCAGCCAAGATAGCAGCCCACCTAGCAAAGGGGGTGGCTACACCTTC. Protein: CASSQDSSPPSKGGGYTF. The rearrangement links TRBV4-1 to TRBJ1-2, with D maybe TRBD1 (6 bases). The CDR3 is 18 amino acids. The V gene lost 0 bases and the J gene lost 7 bases, with 24 bases spanning the gap. Germline-derived CDR1 and CDR2 are MGHRA and YSYEKL.

This clonotype was seen more than once but under ten times. The rearrangement uses TRBV12-3 or TRBV12-4 and TRBJ2-7; D remains ambiguous. The CDR3 length is 14 residues. Trimming removed 8 bases from V and 2 bases from J, with 16 bases in between. CDR3 amino acids: CASCPESYTYEQYF. The CDR3 DNA reads as TGTGCCAGCTGCCCCGAGTCTTACACCTACGAGCAGTACTTC.

The J gene is TRBJ1-1, the V gene TRBV7-3; D perhaps matches TRBD1 (5 bases). CDR1 and CDR2 from the germline V gene are SGHTA and FQGTGA. The CDR3 sequence is 14 residues long. Trimming stripped 3 bases from V and 4 bases from J, with 12 bases between. Here the CDR3 reads CASSLYGGSTEAFF. DNA for the CDR3: TGTGCCAGCAGCTTGTATGGGGGGAGCACTGAAGCTTTCTTT.

The chain combines TRBV27 with TRBJ2-4, with TRBD1 identical over 7 bases. Germline V gene lookup returns CDR1 MNHEY and CDR2 SMNVEV (reference sequence). V lost 4 bases and J lost 0; bases outside the gene matches: 6. The CDR3 is 16 amino acids. For the CDR3, the DNA is TGTGCCAGCAGTTCGGACAGGATCCTAGCCAAAAACATTCAGTACTTC. The encoded protein is CASSSDRILAKNIQYF.

The chain links TRBV29-1 to TRBJ1-1; a weak D match, TRBD1 (5 bases). The CDR3 runs to 10 residues. Germline values: CDR1 SQVTM, CDR2 ANQGSEA. Trimming removed 8 bases from V and 8 bases from J, with 12 bases in between. The CDR3 coding sequence is TGCAGCTTCACCAGGGCCGAAGCTTTCTTT. Its translation is CSFTRAEAFF.

The rearrangement joins TRBV12-3 or TRBV12-4 to TRBJ2-7; 11 bases map to TRBD1. The V and J ends lost 7 bases and 6 bases, in that order; junction bases with no gene match: 11. The CDR3 extends over 15 amino acids. The CDR3 DNA reads TGTGCCAGCACCAAATCCGGACAGGGGGCAAGCGAGCAGTACTTC. Translating it yields CASTKSGQGASEQYF.

This clonotype occurred once. The rearrangement uses TRBV20-1 and TRBJ2-5, with TRBD2 identical over 10 bases. CDR1 and CDR2 (germline): DFQATT, SNEGSKA (reference sequence). The CDR3 consists of 17 residues. The junction had 12 bases not matched to a gene; V was cut back by 3 bases and J by 2 bases. The CDR3: CSARASGGAFIQETQYF. CDR3 nucleotides: TGCAGTGCTAGGGCGAGCGGGGGGGCCTTTATACAAGAGACCCAGTACTTC.

This clonotype appeared a few times. This rearrangement joins TRBV9 to TRBJ2-2; D is possibly TRBD2 (6 bases). This CDR3 has 18 amino acids. Per germline, CDR1 SGDLS and CDR2 YYNGEE. V was trimmed by 2 bases and J by 0 bases, leaving 17 bases between them. CDR3 in amino acids: CASSVPMEGLANTGELFF. CDR3 coding DNA: TGTGCCAGCAGCGTCCCTATGGAGGGTCTCGCGAACACCGGGGAGCTGTTTTTT.

The table lists this clonotype with a few counts. This chain joins TRBV7-9 and TRBJ2-7, with a weak D call TRBD1 (7 bases). Per the germline V gene, CDR1 is SEHNR and CDR2 is FQNEAQ (reference sequence). The CDR3 consists of 15 residues. V gave up 5 bases and J gave up 3 bases, with 17 bases separating them. The CDR3 DNA follows: TGTGCCAGCAGCCCCAGGGGGGTCGGGGTCTACGAGCAGTACTTC. Encoded protein: CASSPRGVGVYEQYF.

J is TRBJ1-2 and V is TRBV5-1; no reliable D call. Trimming took 0 bases from V and 8 from J, leaving 8 bases between them. This CDR3 has 12 amino acids. Germline CDR1 is SGHRS and CDR2 is YFSETQ. The CDR3 loop reads CASSLVGNGYTF. CDR3 in DNA: TGCGCCAGCAGCTTGGTAGGCAACGGCTACACCTTC.

This clonotype was detected only a few times. The gene calls are TRBV24-1 and TRBJ2-3; 11 positions agree with TRBD2. The germline CDR1 and CDR2 sequences are KGHDR and SFDVKD. V was pared by 4 bases and J by 1 base, with 3 bases of the junction left unmatched. This CDR3 region has 16 residues. DNA of the CDR3: TGTGCCACCAGTGACACTAGCGGGAGCCGCACAGATACGCAGTATTTT. Protein product: CATSDTSGSRTDTQYF.

The chain combines TRBV4-1 with TRBJ1-1; D not certain. The V end was cut by 0 bases, the J end by 0 bases, with 17 bases between. This CDR3 is built from 18 residues. Germline CDR1 and CDR2: MGHRA and YSYEKL. CDR3 nucleotide sequence: TGCGCCAGCAGCCAAGATTATCGGCCAGGCCCCATGAACACTGAAGCTTTCTTT. Protein product: CASSQDYRPGPMNTEAFF.

By proportion, this clonotype is medium-sized. This chain links TRBV6-5 with TRBJ2-7, with a possible D match to TRBD2 (5 bases). Trimming stripped 5 bases from V and 2 bases from J, with 13 bases between. Germline V gene sequence: CDR1 MNHEY, CDR2 SVGAGI. The CDR3 spans 14 residues. CDR3 nucleotides: TGTGCCAGCAGTCCCCTAGGAGGCCCCTACGAGCAGTACTTC. Translated: CASSPLGGPYEQYF.

J is TRBJ2-3 and V is TRBV7-9; D is unresolved. The V gene lost 1 base and the J gene lost 3 bases, with 11 bases spanning the gap. Germline CDR1 and CDR2: SEHNR and FQNEAQ (reference sequence). The CDR3 totals 15 residues. CDR3 protein: CASSLEVLHTDTQYF. The CDR3 bases are TGTGCCAGCAGCTTAGAGGTCCTTCATACAGATACGCAGTATTTT.

There are many counts of this clonotype. The chain has TRBV27 and TRBJ2-7; D unclear. The CDR3 runs to 15 residues. Germline V gene sequence: CDR1 MNHEY, CDR2 SMNVEV (reference sequence). The V end lost 0 bases, the J end lost 5 bases, and 14 bases lay between the germline ends. The chain's CDR3 is CASSLSASWVHEQYF. The CDR3 bases are TGTGCCAGCAGTTTATCAGCTAGTTGGGTCCACGAGCAGTACTTC.

This clonotype appeared a few times. This sequence joins TRBV4-1 and TRBJ1-2; D not certain. Trimming took 1 base from V and 5 from J, leaving 14 bases between them. The CDR3 has 15 amino acids. Germline V lookup: CDR1 MGHRA, CDR2 YSYEKL. This CDR3 reads CASSQARPGVYGYTF. The CDR3 bases are TGCGCCAGCAGCCAAGCTCGGCCAGGCGTTTATGGCTACACCTTC.

The V and J genes are TRBV6-6 and TRBJ1-5; 8 nucleotides match TRBD1. The junction had 10 bases not matched to a gene; V was cut back by 4 bases and J by 5 bases. The CDR3 totals 16 residues. Germline CDR1 MNHNY, CDR2 SVGAGI (reference sequence). CDR3 in DNA: TGTGCCAGCAGTTCAACTCCAGGGGGCTGGGATCAGCCCCAGCATTTT. Translation gives CASSSTPGGWDQPQHF.

The chain links TRBV12-3 or TRBV12-4 to TRBJ2-3; D ambiguous. Trimming took off 5 bases at V and 2 bases at J, with 17 bases between the two ends. The CDR3 runs 16 residues. The CDR3 here is CASSPYATTLTDTQYF. The CDR3 DNA follows: TGTGCCAGCAGTCCCTATGCTACTACCCTCACAGATACGCAGTATTTT.

The CDR3 reads CASNPLGQEAFF. The CDR3 DNA is TGTGCCAGCAACCCCCTCGGACAGGAAGCTTTCTTT. The rearrangement joins TRBV7-9 to TRBJ1-1; a weak D match, TRBD1 (6 bases). V gave up 7 bases and J gave up 8 bases, with 14 bases separating them. The CDR3 runs 12 residues. Germline V gene lookup returns CDR1 SEHNR and CDR2 FQNEAQ (reference sequence).

The genes are TRBV24-1 and TRBJ1-4, with TRBD1 identical over 8 bases. Germline V gives CDR1 KGHDR, CDR2 SFDVKD. The CDR3 runs to 16 residues. J lost 5 bases, V lost 3 bases, and 7 bases had no gene match. The chain's CDR3 is CATSDRWTGINEKLFF. The CDR3 region has the DNA TGTGCCACCAGTGATCGCTGGACAGGGATAAATGAAAAACTGTTTTTT.

The chain has TRBV12-3 or TRBV12-4 and TRBJ2-2; D might be TRBD2 (6 bases). Trimming removed 6 bases at V and 4 bases at J, with 18 bases between. This CDR3 is 16 amino acids long. CDR3 protein: CASSPSAGTSTGELFF. The CDR3 DNA follows: TGTGCCAGCAGCCCATCCGCGGGGACGAGCACCGGGGAGCTGTTTTTT.

The chain recombines TRBV7-6 with TRBJ2-1; 7 bases match TRBD2. CDR3 length: 18 residues. Per the germline V gene, CDR1 is SGHVS and CDR2 is FNYEAQ. V lost 1 base, J lost 1 base, and 10 bases stayed unmatched. The CDR3 nucleotides read TGTGCCAGCAGCTTAGTTGTGTGGGAGGGCCCGTCCTACAATGAGCAGTTCTTC. Translation gives CASSLVVWEGPSYNEQFF.

The chain couples TRBV27 to TRBJ2-3; TRBD2 matches at 10 bases. Germline assignment: CDR1 MNHEY and CDR2 SMNVEV (reference sequence). V trimming: 6 bases; J trimming: 0 bases; junction bases outside the gene matches: 6. This CDR3 is built from 16 residues. This chain's CDR3 is CASRVGLAASTDTQYF. The CDR3 DNA sequence: TGTGCCAGCAGAGTTGGACTAGCGGCTAGCACAGATACGCAGTATTTT.

This clonotype was counted between two and nine times. DNA of the CDR3: TGTGCTAGCTTCGGGACGCCCTTAAAAGCTTTCTTT. Encoded protein: CASFGTPLKAFF. The rearrangement joins TRBV12-5 to TRBJ1-1; tentatively, D is TRBD1 (5 bases). Germline V lookup: CDR1 LGHNT, CDR2 FRNRAP. V dropped 9 bases and J dropped 9 bases, with 17 bases sitting between them. The CDR3 runs to 12 residues.

The V and J genes are TRBV5-4 and TRBJ2-7; 11 positions agree with TRBD2. V lost 3 bases and J lost 3; bases outside the gene matches: 5. Germline CDR1 reads SGHNT; CDR2 reads YYREEE (reference sequence). This CDR3 contains 15 residues. The CDR3 reads CASSSTTSGSYEQYF. CDR3 in DNA: TGTGCCAGCAGCTCTACAACTAGCGGGAGCTACGAGCAGTACTTC. The whole variable domain, remainder taken from reference TRBV5-4 and TRBJ2-7, is ETGVTQSPTHLIKTRGQQVTLRCSSQSGHNTVSWYQQALGQGPQFIFQYYREEENGRGNFPPRFSGLQFPNYSSELNVNALELDDSALYLCASSSTTSGSYEQYFGPGTRLTVT.